This paragraph reports one T cell receptor (beta chain). This clone qualifies as medium-sized (0.01 to 0.1%). Its antigen specificity is not known. Per-base quality was not reported, and no clone a single base away is much larger than it. Genomic DNA was isolated from the sorted cells so that the TCRbeta CDR3 region could be sequenced. The immunoSEQ Assay was used for sequencing of TCRbeta CDR3 regions. TCRdb carries this immuneACCESS record with in-frame sequences only. Its versions omit some clonotypes, under half of them owing to an unresolved V gene in the studies checked, with the rest unexplained. The sample table holds about 11,000 clones, of which approximately 80% were seen once. The ten largest clones represent 13% to 15% of the sample. The entry originates in a study of OX40 agonist ivuxolimab in advanced cancers. Background on the whole study: Ivuxolimab was a fully human IgG2 agonistic monoclonal antibody targeting the costimulatory receptor OX40 (CD134). Intravenous ivuxolimab was administered to patients every 2 weeks at six dose levels: 0.01, 0.1, 0.3, 1.5, 3 and 10 mg/kg. Of the roughly 50 dose-escalation patients, hepatocellular carcinoma was present in about 20, melanoma in approximately 15, renal cell carcinoma in 9 and head and neck cancer in 9. The dose-escalation cohort was 80% to 90% male with a mean age of about 65 years, ranging from roughly 20 to 80. Prior anti-PD-1, anti-PD-L1 or anti-CTLA-4 therapy was permitted, and approximately 41% of dose-escalation patients had received checkpoint inhibitors. Three dose-escalation patients achieved partial responses, one with hepatocellular carcinoma and two with cutaneous melanoma. Peripheral TCRbeta sequencing was intended to test whether TCR sequence diversity was altered and clonal T-cell expansion was caused by ivuxolimab. The paper reports the monotherapy dose-escalation portion (N of about 52 patients) of the phase I ivuxolimab trial.

The V and J ends are trimmed by 5 bases and 4 bases, leaving 12 bases between them. The CDR3 has 13 amino acids, counting the end cysteine and phenylalanine. CDR3 DNA only is kept here, 39 bases in frame from base 1. According to the germline V gene (reference sequence), CDR1 reads MNHEY and CDR2 reads SMNVEV. General findings and caveats noted by the study authors: Low levels of normalized T-cell clonal expansion were also seen in some nonresponding patients. On average, CD8+ T cells showed more expanded clones than CD4+ T cells after ivuxolimab. The antigen specificity of the peripheral T cells that underwent clonal expansion was not determined. At doses of 0.1 to 3.0 mg/kg, clonal expansion of both CD4+ and CD8+ T cells in blood was seen between baseline and week 6. In the 0.1-3.0 mg/kg groups, partial responders were among the patients with the lowest normalized peripheral clonal expansion, particularly in CD8+ T cells.

Patients with a history of autoimmune disease or receiving systemic immunosuppression were excluded from the trial. Peripheral blood for TCR sequencing was drawn from every dose cohort at baseline, at cycle 4 day 1 and at cycle 7 day 1. The samples were taken from a phase I, first-in-human, multicenter, open-label dose-escalation trial of ivuxolimab. Adults with locally advanced or metastatic melanoma, renal cell carcinoma, hepatocellular carcinoma or head and neck squamous cell carcinoma were enrolled in the trial. CD4+ and CD8+ T cells were sorted separately from peripheral blood before TCR sequencing.

The receptor chain draws on TRBV27 and TRBJ2-7; TRBD2 is a possible D gene, resting on 6 matching bases. The material was CD4+ or CD8+ T cells sorted from blood, obtained in a trial of the OX40 agonist ivuxolimab. This TCR came from an adult with an advanced solid tumor such as melanoma, head and neck, liver or kidney cancer. The DNA sequence is TGTGCCAGCAGTCCGTACGCGGGGTACGAGCAGTACTTC. Its translation reads: CASSPYAGYEQYF.